One sample yielded the 18 T cell receptor beta chains listed below, sequenced in a study of shared clonotypes between healthy human individuals. Libraries were prepared by immunoSEQ multiplex PCR; TCRdb keeps only in-frame clonotypes and omits some of them. Of some 2,000,000 clones in the sample, 95% were seen once. Sequencing used naive CD4+ T cells sorted from blood. Subset of the sample: CD45RA+ positively selected. The receptors were gathered from a man aged 18 to 35 in good health.

This chain links TRBV10-2 with TRBJ1-2; D is uncertain. Germline CDR1 reads WSHSY; CDR2 reads SAAADI. Trimming shortened V by 2 bases and J by 4 bases, and 5 bases separated the two germline ends. The CDR3 length is 12 residues. The CDR3 spells CASSEEGYGYTF. CDR3 coding DNA: TGCGCCAGCAGTGAGGAGGGCTATGGCTACACCTTC.

The chain carries TRBV18 and TRBJ1-4; D not resolved. Trimming took 0 bases from V and 6 from J, leaving 8 bases between them. CDR3 length equals 14 residues. Germline V CDR1 and CDR2: KGHSH, LQKENI. The CDR3 DNA is TGTGCCAGCTCACCACCGTGGTCATATGAAAAACTGTTTTTT. As protein: CASSPPWSYEKLFF.

The gene calls are TRBV14 and TRBJ1-2, with D uncertain. The germline gives CDR1 SGHDN, CDR2 FVKESK. The V end lost 3 bases, the J end lost 6 bases, and 11 bases lay between the germline ends. The CDR3 loop spans 13 amino acids. The chain's CDR3 is CASSQQRRDGYTF. The CDR3 bases are TGTGCCAGCAGCCAGCAAAGGAGAGATGGCTACACCTTC.

V gene TRBV7-2 combines with J gene TRBJ1-2; tentative D call: TRBD1 (6 bases). This CDR3 comprises 15 residues. V lost 1 base and J 1 base, leaving 10 bases between the germline ends. Germline V gene data show CDR1 as SGHTA and CDR2 as FQGNSA. CDR3 sequence: CASSLVTGLNYGYTF. The CDR3 DNA is TGTGCCAGCAGCTTAGTGACAGGTCTTAACTATGGCTACACCTTC. The whole variable domain, filled in from reference TRBV7-2 and TRBJ1-2, reads GAGVSQSPSNKVTEKGKDVELRCDPISGHTALYWYRQSLGQGLEFLIYFQGNSAPDKSGLPSDRFSAERTGGSVSTLTIQRTQQEDSAVYLCASSLVTGLNYGYTFGSGTRLTVV.

This chain connects TRBV5-1 to TRBJ2-2; TRBD2 might be the D (5 bases). The CDR3 is 13 amino acids. V lost 5 bases and J 6 bases, leaving 11 bases between the germline ends. CDR1 is SGHRS, CDR2 YFSETQ, per germline. The CDR3 here is CASSVTGSGELFF. In DNA form, the CDR3 reads TGCGCCAGCAGTGTCACGGGGTCCGGGGAGCTGTTTTTT.

This rearrangement joins TRBV7-6 to TRBJ2-2, with D perhaps TRBD2 (5 bases). The CDR3 spans 14 residues. CDR1 is SGHVS and CDR2 is FNYEAQ in the germline V gene. Trimming pared 8 bases from V and 0 bases from J, leaving 10 bases between. The CDR3 sequence is CASRGLTNTGELFF. The CDR3 coding sequence is TGTGCCAGCCGCGGGCTGACGAACACCGGGGAGCTGTTTTTT.

The chain has TRBV30 and TRBJ1-1, with 7 bases aligning to TRBD1. Looked up from germline, CDR1 is GTSNPN and CDR2 is SVGIG (reference sequence). This CDR3 spans 17 amino acids. J lost 7 bases, V lost 0 bases, and 17 bases had no gene match. DNA of the CDR3: TGTGCCTGGAGTGTACTGAGAATTTCGGACAGGCACGGTGAAGCTTTCTTT. Translating gives CAWSVLRISDRHGEAFF. Variable domain in full (rest from reference TRBV30 and TRBJ1-1): SQTIHQWPATLVQPVGSPLSLECTVEGTSNPNLYWYRQAAGRGLQLLFYSVGIGQISSEVPQNLSASRPQDRQFILSSKKLLLSDSGFYLCAWSVLRISDRHGEAFFGQGTRLTVV.

The CDR3 DNA sequence: TGCGCCAGCAAGTGGCCAGGAGGCGACGAGCAGTACTTC. It is translated as CASKWPGGDEQYF. The rearrangement uses TRBV5-1 and TRBJ2-7, with a tentative D call TRBD2 (5 bases). Deletions cut 6 bases from V and 5 bases from J, with 15 bases between. The V gene's germline CDR1 is SGHRS and CDR2 YFSETQ. This CDR3 has 13 residues.

The chain employs TRBV9 and TRBJ1-6, with a tentative D call TRBD1 (5 bases). CDR3 length: 16 amino acids. The V end lost 3 bases, the J end lost 6 bases, and 16 bases lay between the germline ends. Germline CDR1 and CDR2: SGDLS and YYNGEE. The CDR3 loop reads CASSAKSRGPNSPLHF. In DNA form, the CDR3 reads TGTGCCAGCAGCGCCAAGTCGAGGGGACCTAATTCACCCCTCCACTTT.

About this clone itself: A read error may produce the germline difference seen at one junction end. The chain is built from TRBV27 and TRBJ2-2, with 11 bases that match TRBD2. The germline CDR1 and CDR2 sequences are MNHEY and SMNVEV (reference sequence). The CDR3 length is 15 residues. The CDR3 nucleotides are TGTGCCAGCGGTATAGCGGGGGGGTACACCGGGGAGCCGTTTTTT. As protein: CASGIAGGYTGEPFF.

CDR3 sequence reads: CAWNQLARSYEQYF. The CDR3 region has the DNA TGTGCCTGGAACCAACTAGCGCGAAGCTACGAGCAGTACTTC. The chain joins TRBV30 to TRBJ2-7, with 7 nucleotides matching TRBD2. With 4 bases clipped from V and 3 bases from J, the junction kept 9 bases outside the gene matches. Germline V gene data show CDR1 as GTSNPN and CDR2 as SVGIG (reference sequence). This CDR3 is built from 14 residues.

This sequence joins TRBV6-1 and TRBJ2-7, with 9 bases aligning to TRBD1. Germline V CDR1 and CDR2: MNHNS, SASEGT. The CDR3 has 14 residues. V lost 8 bases to trimming and J lost 4 bases; unmatched junction nucleotides: 9. The CDR3 region has the DNA TGTGCCAGCTCCCGGGACAGGGATGATTACGAGCAGTACTTC. Translated, it gives CASSRDRDDYEQYF.

This chain joins TRBV6-5 and TRBJ2-1, with D perhaps assigned TRBD1 or TRBD2 (6 bases each). Germline V gene data show CDR1 as MNHEY and CDR2 as SVGAGI. Trimming took off 0 bases at V and 4 bases at J, with 13 bases between the two ends. The CDR3 extends over 16 amino acids. CDR3 region: CASSYSPGAVYNEQFF. DNA for the CDR3: TGTGCCAGCAGTTACTCGCCGGGGGCCGTATACAATGAGCAGTTCTTC.

V usage is TRBV7-2 and J usage is TRBJ1-1; D is uncertain. There are 13 residues in the CDR3. Germline V gives CDR1 SGHTA, CDR2 FQGNSA. V gave up 1 base and J gave up 5 bases, with 8 bases separating them. The CDR3 spells CASSLERLTEAFF. The DNA for the CDR3 is TGTGCCAGCAGCTTAGAGAGATTGACTGAAGCTTTCTTT.

The CDR3 protein is CASSVTGGGSGELFF. In nucleotides, the CDR3 is TGTGCCAGCAGCGTAACAGGGGGCGGGAGCGGGGAGCTGTTTTTT. The genes are TRBV5-4 and TRBJ2-2, with 9 positions matching TRBD1. The CDR3 covers 15 residues. J lost 7 bases, V lost 4 bases, and 8 bases had no gene match. Germline-derived CDR1 and CDR2 are SGHNT and YYREEE (reference sequence).

Comment on this clone: The sample holds other DNA sequences that translate to the same CDR3. The chain recombines TRBV18 with TRBJ2-1, with 9 bases aligning to TRBD1. The CDR3 is made up of 14 amino acids. The germline CDR1 and CDR2 sequences are KGHSH and LQKENI. Trimming at V came to 3 bases and at J to 4 bases, leaving 1 base not matched to a gene. The CDR3 reads CASSPGQGYNEQFF. Here the CDR3 DNA reads TGTGCCAGCTCACCCGGACAGGGGTACAATGAGCAGTTCTTC.

J is TRBJ2-2 and V is TRBV6-1; D might be TRBD1 (5 bases). The germline V and J ends were trimmed by 6 bases and 1 base, with 12 bases remaining between them. There are 15 residues in the CDR3. From germline, CDR1 is MNHNS and CDR2 SASEGT. The CDR3 protein is CASSVTVLNTGELFF. CDR3 in DNA: TGTGCCAGCAGCGTGACAGTGCTGAACACCGGGGAGCTGTTTTTT.

This clone came up once. V gene TRBV5-1 combines with J gene TRBJ2-1; the match to TRBD2 covers 8 bases. This CDR3 contains 14 residues. J lost 9 bases, V lost 5 bases, and 10 bases had no gene match. Germline loops: CDR1 SGHRS, CDR2 YFSETQ. The CDR3 nucleotides are TGCGCCAGCAGTCTTAGCGGGGAGTCGAGTGAGCAGTTCTTC. Translated: CASSLSGESSEQFF.